A selection of T cell receptor beta chains follows, all from one sample in a study of metastatic and nonmetastatic thyroid tumors. Using MiXCR, TCRdb re-called clones from the PCR reads. The sample shows tens of thousands of clones, roughly a fifth of them seen only once. The sample consisted of blood. These TCRs come from a male donor with papillary thyroid cancer or a benign thyroid nodule (not recorded which). Some clones in this sample may be carry-over from other donors' samples. Each CDR3 is given with its conserved first and last residue. D genes are given only for firm matches. A clone size is listed for some rows: how often the clone was seen (once, few, many), or a class if it is expanded.

V gene	J gene	clone size	D gene	CDR3 protein	CDR3 DNA
TRBV6-4	TRBJ1-2	many	NA	CASSDSEGNGYTF	TGTGCCAGCAGTGACTCGGAGGGGAATGGCTACACCTTC
TRBV5-6	TRBJ1-5	many	NA	CASSFATGMSNQPQHF	TGTGCCAGCAGCTTTGCAACAGGGATGAGCAATCAGCCCCAGCATTTT
TRBV10-3	TRBJ1-3	NA	NA	CAIITRSSGNTIYF	TGTGCCATCATTACAAGATCATCTGGAAACACCATATATTTT
TRBV5-1	TRBJ2-2	many	NA	CASKIRGNTGELFF	TGCGCCAGCAAAATCAGGGGGAACACCGGGGAGCTGTTTTTT
TRBV12-3/TRBV12-4	TRBJ2-3	medium-sized	NA	CASSWPRDTSTDTQYF	TGTGCCAGCAGTTGGCCCCGGGACACCAGCACAGATACGCAGTATTTT
TRBV16	TRBJ2-3	many	NA	CASSQTGDGTDTQYF	TGTGCCAGCAGCCAAACGGGGGACGGCACAGATACGCAGTATTTT
TRBV9	TRBJ2-7	many	TRBD2	CASSVSGGIAYEQYF	TGTGCCAGCAGCGTGTCGGGGGGAATCGCCTACGAGCAGTACTTC
TRBV6-1	TRBJ2-7	NA	NA	CAICRTDTYEQYF	TGTGCCATCTGTAGGACAGATACCTACGAGCAGTACTTC
TRBV6-1	TRBJ2-6	many	NA	CASSVEGSIAGANVLTF	TGTGCCAGCAGTGTGGAGGGTTCAATCGCTGGGGCCAACGTCCTGACTTTC
TRBV27	TRBJ2-7	few	NA	CASAGLDSYEQYF	TGTGCCAGCGCTGGTCTCGATTCCTACGAGCAGTACTTC
TRBV20-1	TRBJ2-1	many	TRBD2	CSARPGTSRDEQFF	TGCAGTGCTAGACCCGGGACTAGCAGGGATGAGCAGTTCTTC
TRBV2	TRBJ2-2	medium-sized	NA	CASREGGGELFF	TGTGCCAGCAGGGAGGGCGGCGGGGAGCTGTTTTTT
TRBV6-1	TRBJ2-7	few	NA	CESRQKGEQYF	TGTGAAAGCAGGCAGAAGGGCGAGCAGTACTTC
TRBV4-1	TRBJ1-4	many	NA	CASSRSVGGGVEKLFF	TGCGCCAGCAGCCGTTCAGTGGGGGGCGGAGTGGAAAAACTGTTTTTT
TRBV28	TRBJ2-5	NA	NA	CASNYNGGTSQETQYF	TGTGCCAGCAACTACAATGGGGGGACGTCACAAGAGACCCAGTACTTC
TRBV30	TRBJ2-2	many	NA	CAWSVLAGELFF	TGTGCCTGGAGTGTACTAGCCGGGGAGCTGTTTTTT
TRBV9	TRBJ1-4	many	TRBD1	CASSVGLGQGLEKLFF	TGTGCCAGCAGCGTAGGTCTGGGACAGGGGCTTGAAAAACTGTTTTTT
TRBV12-3/TRBV12-4	TRBJ2-5	medium-sized	NA	CASSPRLAHDSQETQYF	TGTGCCAGCAGTCCCCGTCTAGCCCACGACTCCCAAGAGACCCAGTACTTC
TRBV6-2/TRBV6-3	TRBJ2-4	many	TRBD2	CASRTERTSGRRGAKNIQYF	TGTGCCAGCAGAACGGAAAGGACTAGCGGGAGAAGAGGAGCCAAAAACATTCAGTACTTC
TRBV18	TRBJ2-5	many	NA	CASSPTKVRGVETQYF	TGTGCCAGCTCACCGACAAAGGTGAGAGGAGTCGAGACCCAGTACTTC
TRBV24-1	TRBJ2-7	medium-sized	TRBD2	CATSAHRTSGSYEQYF	TGTGCCACCAGTGCCCATAGGACTAGCGGATCCTACGAGCAGTACTTC
TRBV6-1	TRBJ2-7	NA	TRBD2	CASGGGMREQYF	TGTGCCTCCGGCGGGGGGATGAGGGAGCAGTACTTC
TRBV9	TRBJ2-3	many	TRBD2	CASSEFPLAGADTQYF	TGTGCCAGCAGCGAGTTCCCGCTAGCGGGCGCAGATACGCAGTATTTT
TRBV5-8	TRBJ1-1	many	NA	CASSTGGPGTEAFF	TGTGCCAGCAGCACGGGGGGCCCGGGCACTGAAGCTTTCTTT
TRBV2	TRBJ2-7	NA	NA	CASKGPMAGSSQYF	TGTGCCAGCAAGGGCCCTATGGCTGGGTCGAGTCAGTACTTC
TRBV5-6	TRBJ1-4	many	NA	CASSPTGSANEKLFF	TGTGCCAGCAGCCCGACAGGTTCGGCTAATGAAAAACTGTTTTTT
TRBV15	TRBJ1-5	few	NA	CATSPCVLHPQHF	TGTGCCACCAGCCCCTGTGTCTTACATCCCCAGCATTTT
TRBV20-1	TRBJ2-7	NA	TRBD2	CSALGLAAPYEQYF	TGCAGTGCACTCGGACTAGCGGCGCCGTACGAGCAGTACTTC
TRBV6-1	TRBJ1-4	many	NA	CASSGLSTRARGEKLFF	TGTGCCAGCAGTGGACTAAGCACCAGGGCCCGCGGTGAAAAACTGTTTTTT
TRBV19	TRBJ1-3	many	NA	CASSYWGIHSGNTIYF	TGTGCCAGTAGTTACTGGGGCATACACTCTGGAAACACCATATATTTT
TRBV30	TRBJ2-3	many	NA	CAWRSGQSADTQYF	TGTGCCTGGAGAAGCGGGCAGTCCGCAGATACGCAGTATTTT
TRBV20-1	TRBJ1-5	many	NA	CSVPGDKSPNQPQHF	TGCAGTGTACCAGGAGACAAGAGCCCCAATCAGCCCCAGCATTTT
TRBV2	TRBJ2-1	few	NA	CASRHPSSYNEQFF	TGTGCCAGCAGGCACCCCAGCTCCTACAATGAGCAGTTCTTC
TRBV11-2	TRBJ2-3	NA	TRBD2	CASSFQPGLAASDTQYF	TGTGCCAGCAGTTTCCAACCGGGACTAGCGGCCTCAGATACGCAGTATTTT
TRBV27	TRBJ2-2	many	NA	CASSPWTDGELFF	TGTGCCAGCAGTCCCTGGACAGACGGGGAGCTGTTTTTT
TRBV2	TRBJ2-3	medium-sized	NA	CASSEVRTGPDTQYF	TGTGCCAGCAGTGAGGTTCGGACGGGACCAGATACGCAGTATTTT
TRBV5-5	TRBJ2-7	many	NA	CASTSGDGQYF	TGTGCCAGCACCTCCGGAGATGGGCAGTACTTC